Listed here are 22 T cell receptor beta chains from one sample, sequenced in a study of beta chain features in type 1 diabetes. The authors reverse transcribed all of the isolated RNA, so sequencing captured expressed TCRB transcripts. Using immunoSEQ multiplex PCR, the repertoire was profiled, and TCRdb retains in-frame clones only, with some absent. The table records about 400,000 clones, around 12% of them present only once. Sequenced: naive CD4+ T cells from blood. These receptors originate from a man between 18 and 29 years old in good health.

This clone has a handful of counts. The DNA for the CDR3 is TGTGCCAGCAGCGTGATGGGCCAGAACACTGAAGCTTTCTTT. Translation gives CASSVMGQNTEAFF. The chain is built from TRBV11-2 and TRBJ1-1; D gene ambiguous. Trimming removed 5 bases at V and 1 base at J, with 11 bases between. CDR1 is SGHAT, CDR2 FQNNGV, per germline. The CDR3 extends over 14 amino acids.

This clone was observed a handful of times. The chain combines TRBV18 with TRBJ2-7, with 11 bases that match TRBD1. The CDR3 length is 17 residues. Germline V gene lookup returns CDR1 KGHSH and CDR2 LQKENI. J gave up 0 bases and V 0 bases, and 4 bases lay outside the gene matches. The CDR3 spells CASSPPYGTGGSYEQYF. The CDR3 coding sequence is TGTGCCAGCTCACCACCGTATGGGACAGGGGGCTCCTACGAGCAGTACTTC.

The chain links TRBV4-1 to TRBJ1-1; 8 bases are shared with TRBD1. With 2 bases clipped from V and 5 bases from J, the junction kept 7 bases outside the gene matches. Germline CDR1 is MGHRA and CDR2 is YSYEKL. There are 15 residues in the CDR3. The CDR3 DNA reads as TGCGCCAGCAGCCAACTCGGACAGGGAAGAACTGAAGCTTTCTTT. Protein product: CASSQLGQGRTEAFF.

The V gene is TRBV14, the J gene TRBJ2-7, with TRBD1 matching over 9 bases. The CDR3 spans 15 residues. Germline CDR1 is SGHDN and CDR2 is FVKESK. V trimming: 0 bases; J trimming: 2 bases; junction bases outside the gene matches: 2. CDR3 DNA sequence: TGTGCCAGCAGCCAAGAGTGGGACAGGGCCTACGAGCAGTACTTC. Residues: CASSQEWDRAYEQYF.

This clone was seen a handful of times. J is TRBJ2-1 and V is TRBV2; D gene uncertain. Trimming stripped 3 bases from V and 8 bases from J, with 17 bases between. The CDR3 consists of 15 residues. Germline V gene lookup returns CDR1 SNHLY and CDR2 FYNNEI. The CDR3 protein is CASSDFFLTSDEQFF. Here the CDR3 DNA reads TGTGCCAGCAGTGATTTTTTCCTGACCAGCGATGAGCAGTTCTTC.

V is TRBV5-4 and J is TRBJ2-5; 9 bases align to TRBD2. The length of the CDR3 is 16 residues. Germline CDR1 reads SGHNT; CDR2 reads YYREEE (reference sequence). V shed 2 bases and J 2 bases; nucleotides not matched to a gene: 7. Here the CDR3 reads CASSFMIAGAQETQYF. The CDR3 bases are TGTGCCAGCAGCTTTATGATAGCGGGGGCTCAAGAGACCCAGTACTTC.

This clone was detected only a few times. The V and J genes are TRBV29-1 and TRBJ1-1, with D tentatively TRBD1 (6 bases). CDR3 length: 14 residues. V was pared by 3 bases and J by 0 bases, with 11 bases between. Germline V gene data show CDR1 as SQVTM and CDR2 as ANQGSEA. This CDR3 is CSVELGAVNTEAFF. In DNA form, the CDR3 reads TGCAGCGTTGAGTTGGGGGCTGTGAACACTGAAGCTTTCTTT. Filled out from reference TRBV29-1 and TRBJ1-1, the complete variable domain reads SAVISQKPSRDICQRGTSLTIQCQVDSQVTMMFWYRQQPGQSLTLIATANQGSEATYESGFVIDKFPISRPNLTFSTLTVSNMSPEDSSIYLCSVELGAVNTEAFFGQGTRLTVV.

The CDR3, as DNA: TGTGCCAGCGGTGACAGAAGTAATGAAAAACTGTTTTTT. This translates into CASGDRSNEKLFF. The chain carries TRBV7-9 and TRBJ1-4, with a tentative D call TRBD1 (5 bases). Germline CDR1 is SEHNR and CDR2 is FQNEAQ (reference sequence). Trimming took off 8 bases at V and 4 bases at J, with 11 bases between the two ends. The CDR3 has 13 residues.

This chain links TRBV30 with TRBJ2-2; D remains ambiguous. This CDR3 comprises 15 residues. Germline V gives CDR1 GTSNPN, CDR2 SVGIG (reference sequence). V lost 6 bases and J 0 bases, leaving 14 bases between the germline ends. The CDR3 DNA is TGTGCCTGCCACCATACATTCGCGAACACCGGGGAGCTGTTTTTT. The encoded protein is CACHHTFANTGELFF. The full variable domain, its missing parts supplied by reference TRBV30 and TRBJ2-2, is SQTIHQWPATLVQPVGSPLSLECTVEGTSNPNLYWYRQAAGRGLQLLFYSVGIGQISSEVPQNLSASRPQDRQFILSSKKLLLSDSGFYLCACHHTFANTGELFFGEGSRLTVL.

This rearrangement joins TRBV30 to TRBJ1-2, with D possibly being TRBD1 (5 bases). Between the trimmed V and J ends, which lost 0 bases and 2 bases, there was a span of 10 bases. Per the germline V gene, CDR1 is GTSNPN and CDR2 is SVGIG (reference sequence). The CDR3 extends over 14 amino acids. As DNA, the CDR3 is TGTGCCTGGAGTGTAGGGGCAGGGAACTATGGCTACACCTTC. This translates into CAWSVGAGNYGYTF.

The chain carries TRBV28 and TRBJ1-3, with 9 bases that match TRBD1. Losses at the gene ends were 3 bases for V and 2 bases for J; bases not matched to a gene: 5. The CDR3 spans 16 residues. The germline V gene has CDR1 MDHEN and CDR2 SYDVKM. The CDR3 nucleotides read TGTGCCAGCAGTTTCGGGAGGACAGGGGCTGGAAACACCATATATTTT. Amino acids: CASSFGRTGAGNTIYF. Full variable domain (remainder filled in from reference TRBV28 and TRBJ1-3): DVKVTQSSRYLVKRTGEKVFLECVQDMDHENMFWYRQDPGLGLRLIYFSYDVKMKEKGDIPEGYSVSREKKERFSLILESASTNQTSMYLCASSFGRTGAGNTIYFGEGSWLTVV.

V usage is TRBV25-1 and J usage is TRBJ2-7; D is uncertain. The CDR3 runs 15 residues. The germline V and J ends were trimmed by 1 base and 0 bases, with 10 bases remaining between them. Germline values: CDR1 MGHDK, CDR2 SYGVNS. CDR3 sequence reads: CASSELVLPSYEQYF. CDR3 nucleotides: TGTGCCAGCAGTGAATTAGTCTTACCCTCCTACGAGCAGTACTTC.

This clone was seen more than once but under ten times. V is TRBV2 and J is TRBJ2-3, with D tentatively TRBD1 (6 bases). The CDR3 contains 11 residues. Germline V CDR1 and CDR2: SNHLY, FYNNEI. Deletions cut 6 bases from V and 10 bases from J, with 11 bases between. The CDR3 loop is CASRYQGPQYF. The CDR3 bases are TGTGCCAGCAGGTACCAGGGGCCGCAGTATTTT.

This clone has more than one count but fewer than ten. The V call is TRBV30, the J call TRBJ2-3; D is possibly TRBD1 (6 bases). V was shortened by 0 bases and J by 2 bases, with 18 bases between the two germline ends. Per the germline V gene, CDR1 is GTSNPN and CDR2 is SVGIG (reference sequence). CDR3 length equals 17 residues. The CDR3 DNA reads TGTGCCTGGAGTGTAGGGACAAATCGACAGATCACAGATACGCAGTATTTT. Its translation: CAWSVGTNRQITDTQYF.

This clone was detected a few times. The genes are TRBV28 and TRBJ1-1; TRBD1 matches at 10 bases. In germline, CDR1 is MDHEN, CDR2 SYDVKM. CDR3 length equals 16 residues. With V trimmed by 11 bases and J by 1 base, 13 bases remained unmatched. The CDR3 DNA reads as TGTGCCGGTGAAAGCGGGACAGGGGATGCGAACACTGAAGCTTTCTTT. Amino acid sequence: CAGESGTGDANTEAFF.

The gene calls are TRBV11-2 and TRBJ2-7; 7 bases map to TRBD1. V lost 8 bases, J lost 2 bases, and 0 bases stayed unmatched. CDR3 length: 11 residues. The germline CDR1 and CDR2 sequences are SGHAT and FQNNGV. CDR3 region: CASQGAYEQYF. The CDR3 region has the DNA TGTGCCAGCCAGGGGGCCTACGAGCAGTACTTC.

The chain uses TRBV7-2 and TRBJ1-5; TRBD1 agrees at 7 bases. V gave up 6 bases and J gave up 4 bases; unmatched junction bases: 9. The CDR3 covers 15 residues. CDR1 is SGHTA and CDR2 is FQGNSA in the germline V gene. The CDR3 is CASSSGTALNQPQHF. The CDR3 region has the DNA TGTGCCAGCAGTTCTGGGACAGCTCTTAATCAGCCCCAGCATTTT.

This clone occurred a few times. J is TRBJ1-5 and V is TRBV28; weak D call: TRBD1 (6 bases). Germline-derived CDR1 and CDR2 are MDHEN and SYDVKM. The CDR3 totals 15 residues. V was clipped by 5 bases and J by 5 bases, with 16 bases between them. CDR3 residues: CASSPRRGIDQPQHF. The DNA for the CDR3 is TGTGCCAGCAGTCCCCGCAGGGGTATAGATCAGCCCCAGCATTTT.

The gene calls are TRBV12-5 and TRBJ2-1; TRBD1 is a possible D gene (6 bases). This CDR3 is 15 amino acids long. Per germline, CDR1 LGHNT and CDR2 FRNRAP. V dropped 5 bases and J dropped 3 bases, with 14 bases sitting between them. The CDR3, as DNA: TGTGCTAGTGGTCCCCCCCGGACAGTCTACAATGAGCAGTTCTTC. Amino acids: CASGPPRTVYNEQFF.

This clone was counted only a few times. The chain recombines TRBV27 with TRBJ1-1; D uncertain. The CDR3 is made up of 13 amino acids. Germline V lookup: CDR1 MNHEY, CDR2 SMNVEV (reference sequence). Trimming removed 4 bases at V and 4 bases at J, with 10 bases between. The CDR3 DNA follows: TGTGCCAGCAGTTGGTCCAGAAGCACTGAAGCTTTCTTT. Amino acids: CASSWSRSTEAFF.

This clone was detected a few times. This rearrangement joins TRBV27 to TRBJ2-7; TRBD1 agrees at 8 bases. Germline CDR1 MNHEY, CDR2 SMNVEV (reference sequence). The trim removed 4 bases at V and 4 bases at J, leaving 9 bases unmatched. The CDR3 totals 15 residues. CDR3 sequence reads: CASSSPWTGIYEQYF. CDR3 nucleotide sequence: TGTGCCAGCAGTTCCCCTTGGACAGGGATATACGAGCAGTACTTC.

This clone showed up just a few times. The V gene is TRBV19, the J gene TRBJ2-3; 11 nucleotides line up with TRBD1. The ends lost 8 bases at V and 6 bases at J; junction bases unmatched: 4. The CDR3 is made up of 13 amino acids. CDR1 is LNHDA and CDR2 is SQIVND in the germline V gene (reference sequence). Here the CDR3 DNA reads TGTGCCAGTGGGACAGGGGGTTCGGATACGCAGTATTTT. Encoded protein: CASGTGGSDTQYF.